The rows below give T cell receptor beta chains drawn from one sample of a study of T-cell memory formation after mild COVID-19. TCRdb used MiXCR to reprocess the 5' RACE reads, holding one entry per CDR3 protein. The sample includes roughly 610,000 distinct CDR3 sequences, roughly a sixth of them seen just once. Sequencing used PBMCs or a T cell subset sorted from them (not recorded which). The receptors originated from an adult woman who had mild COVID-19 (a few samples of this study predate the infection). Cell type and time point are not known. The CDR3 runs from the conserved cysteine through the conserved F or W. D genes are given only for firm matches. Part of the rows lack a size; the others show once, few, many or a class for expanded clones.

v_call,j_call,clone_size,d_call,cdr3_aa,cdr3_nt
TRBV27,TRBJ1-6,few,-,CASRQGYNSPLHF,TGTGCCAGCAGACAGGGTTATAATTCACCCCTCCACTTT
TRBV7-9,TRBJ2-1,-,TRBD2,CASSFVAGLAGVRQFF,TGTGCCAGCAGCTTTGTAGCGGGACTAGCGGGAGTCCGGCAGTTCTTC
TRBV12-1,TRBJ2-3,-,-,CASSSGRAPTDTQYF,TGTGCCAGCAGTTCGGGGCGTGCCCCCACAGATACGCAGTATTTT
TRBV20-1,TRBJ2-1,-,TRBD2,CSARTSVEQFF,TGCAGTGCGAGGACTAGTGTTGAGCAGTTCTTC
TRBV28,TRBJ1-4,few,-,CASSFWAEKLFF,TGTGCCAGCAGTTTTTGGGCGGAAAAACTGTTTTTT
TRBV12-3/TRBV12-4,TRBJ2-5,few,-,CASSPGQGGLETQYF,TGTGCCAGCAGTCCCGGACAGGGAGGGTTGGAGACCCAGTACTTC
TRBV7-6,TRBJ2-7,-,TRBD2,CASSDLAGVPEQYF,TGTGCCAGCAGCGATCTAGCGGGAGTCCCCGAGCAGTACTTC
TRBV9,TRBJ2-4,few,-,CASSPRTKNIQYF,TGTGCCAGCAGCCCTCGGACCAAAAACATTCAGTACTTC
TRBV7-8,TRBJ2-3,few,TRBD2,CASSSRTSGRRHTQYF,TGTGCCAGCAGCTCCCGGACTAGCGGGAGAAGGCATACGCAGTATTTT
TRBV3-1,TRBJ1-2,-,-,CASSRDGTEIYGYTF,TGTGCCAGCAGCCGGGACGGGACTGAAATTTATGGCTACACCTTC
TRBV12-3/TRBV12-4,TRBJ1-2,few,-,CASREGGTTYGYTF,TGTGCCAGCAGGGAGGGGGGAACTACCTATGGCTACACCTTC
TRBV12-3/TRBV12-4,TRBJ2-5,-,TRBD2,CASSLGGGVAETQYF,TGTGCCAGCAGTTTAGGCGGGGGGGTCGCTGAGACCCAGTACTTC
TRBV27,TRBJ2-3,-,-,CASSLSGGASTDTQYF,TGTGCCAGCAGTTTATCTGGCGGGGCTAGCACAGATACGCAGTATTTT
TRBV5-1,TRBJ2-1,-,-,CASSFPQGLEQFF,TGCGCCAGCAGCTTCCCACAAGGACTGGAGCAGTTCTTC
TRBV15,TRBJ1-1,-,TRBD1,CATSGGQLTEAFF,TGTGCCACCAGTGGGGGACAGTTAACTGAAGCTTTCTTT
TRBV12-3/TRBV12-4,TRBJ2-2,-,-,CASTVVTGELFF,TGTGCCAGCACTGTGGTCACCGGGGAGCTGTTTTTT
TRBV12-3/TRBV12-4,TRBJ1-5,few,-,CASSSRGSGQPQHF,TGTGCCAGCAGTTCTAGGGGATCGGGCCAGCCCCAGCATTTT
TRBV6-5,TRBJ1-6,few,TRBD1,CASNPDRGHNSPLHF,TGTGCCAGCAACCCCGACAGGGGGCATAATTCACCCCTCCACTTT
TRBV27,TRBJ2-1,once,-,CASSLMSYNEQFF,TGTGCCAGCAGTTTGATGAGTTACAATGAGCAGTTCTTC
TRBV4-3,TRBJ2-5,-,-,CASSQAAEETQYF,TGCGCCAGCAGCCAGGCAGCGGAGGAGACCCAGTACTTC
TRBV20-1,TRBJ2-5,-,-,CSASSTSQETQYF,TGCAGTGCTAGCTCGACCTCCCAAGAGACCCAGTACTTC
TRBV12-5,TRBJ2-2,-,-,CASGLVQMVGSDTGELFF,TGTGCTAGTGGTTTGGTACAGATGGTCGGCTCGGACACCGGGGAGCTGTTTTTT
TRBV20-1,TRBJ2-1,many,-,CSAPSPNEQFF,TGCAGTGCTCCTAGCCCCAATGAGCAGTTCTTC
TRBV7-2,TRBJ1-5,many,-,CASSLAVRTQPQHF,TGTGCCAGCAGCTTAGCTGTCAGGACTCAGCCCCAGCATTTT
TRBV9,TRBJ2-1,-,TRBD2,CASSVTSGIMNEQFF,TGTGCCAGCAGCGTTACTAGCGGGATAATGAATGAGCAGTTCTTC
TRBV29-1,TRBJ2-1,-,TRBD2,CSVEGAGVNEQFF,TGCAGCGTGGAGGGAGCGGGGGTTAATGAGCAGTTCTTC
TRBV7-2,TRBJ1-1,many,-,CASSLQGMGTEAFF,TGTGCCAGCAGCTTACAGGGTATGGGCACTGAAGCTTTCTTT
TRBV7-3,TRBJ2-2,-,-,CASSLVRPTNTGELFF,TGTGCCAGCAGCTTAGTGCGGCCTACGAACACCGGGGAGCTGTTTTTT
TRBV3-1,TRBJ2-3,-,TRBD1,CASSQWTGIVGDTQYF,TGTGCCAGCAGCCAATGGACAGGGATTGTGGGAGATACGCAGTATTTT
TRBV19,TRBJ2-7,-,TRBD2,CASSGYSGGSYEQYF,TGTGCCAGTAGCGGGTATAGCGGGGGGTCCTACGAGCAGTACTTC
TRBV30,TRBJ1-1,-,-,CAWSPRLVEAFF,TGTGCCTGGAGTCCCCGTTTAGTTGAAGCTTTCTTT
TRBV5-6,TRBJ2-7,many,-,CASSLVRGSYEQYF,TGTGCCAGCAGCTTAGTTCGGGGATCCTACGAGCAGTACTTC
TRBV29-1,TRBJ2-1,-,-,CSGTGSYNEQFF,TGCAGCGGCACAGGCTCCTACAATGAGCAGTTCTTC
TRBV18,TRBJ2-6,few,-,CASSLLQGMSGANVLTF,TGTGCCAGCTCACTACTCCAGGGGATGTCTGGGGCCAACGTCCTGACTTTC
TRBV2,TRBJ2-3,few,TRBD2,CASSAVSGGATDTQYF,TGTGCCAGCAGTGCGGTTAGCGGGGGGGCCACAGATACGCAGTATTTT
TRBV7-2,TRBJ2-7,few,TRBD1,CASSLVYGQDPYEQYF,TGTGCCAGCAGCTTAGTGTACGGACAGGACCCCTACGAGCAGTACTTC
TRBV7-9,TRBJ1-2,few,-,CASSSGPAGYGYTF,TGTGCCAGCAGCTCGGGGCCAGCTGGCTATGGCTACACCTTC
TRBV12-3/TRBV12-4,TRBJ1-1,-,-,CASSYPGNTEAFF,TGTGCCAGCAGTTACCCAGGCAACACTGAAGCTTTCTTT
TRBV11-2,TRBJ2-7,many,TRBD2,CASSLDHGGFEQYF,TGTGCCAGCAGCTTAGATCACGGGGGGTTCGAGCAGTACTTC
TRBV11-2,TRBJ2-7,few,TRBD2,CASSLTSGAGYEQYF,TGTGCCAGCAGCTTAACTAGCGGGGCCGGCTACGAGCAGTACTTC
TRBV27,TRBJ2-1,-,TRBD2,CASSLSGTSGRAEQFF,TGTGCCAGCAGTTTATCGGGGACTAGCGGGAGGGCTGAGCAGTTCTTC
TRBV3-1,TRBJ2-7,many,TRBD2,CASSQDRKLAGGQQYF,TGTGCCAGCAGCCAAGATCGTAAACTAGCGGGGGGGCAGCAGTACTTC
TRBV18,TRBJ1-2,-,TRBD1,CASSPSATGLGYGYTF,TGTGCCAGCTCACCGAGCGCGACAGGGTTGGGCTATGGCTACACCTTC
TRBV7-8,TRBJ2-3,few,-,CASSLGGAGDTQYF,TGTGCCAGCAGCTTAGGGGGGGCCGGAGATACGCAGTATTTT
TRBV5-1,TRBJ1-1,few,TRBD1,CASSLAFPGGTGKNTEAFF,TGCGCCAGCAGCTTGGCCTTTCCCGGCGGGACAGGGAAGAACACTGAAGCTTTCTTT
TRBV7-8,TRBJ2-7,many,TRBD1,CASSPTTGTGGSYEQYF,TGTGCCAGCAGTCCAACAACCGGGACAGGGGGTTCCTACGAGCAGTACTTC
TRBV20-1,TRBJ2-5,few,-,CSARAGSGGTQYF,TGCAGTGCTAGGGCGGGGTCCGGTGGGACCCAGTACTTC
TRBV5-4,TRBJ2-7,few,-,CASSLENSYEQYF,TGTGCCAGCAGCTTGGAGAATTCCTACGAGCAGTACTTC
TRBV7-2,TRBJ2-7,-,TRBD2,CASSLATSVPYEQYF,TGTGCCAGCAGCTTAGCGACTAGCGTGCCCTACGAGCAGTACTTC
TRBV27,TRBJ2-1,-,TRBD1,CASRAGTGGYNEQFF,TGTGCCAGCAGGGCCGGGACAGGGGGCTACAATGAGCAGTTCTTC
TRBV3-1,TRBJ2-7,-,-,CASSDTGTYEQYF,TGTGCCAGCAGTGACACAGGGACCTACGAGCAGTACTTC
TRBV24-1,TRBJ1-2,-,TRBD1,CATSEPDRGYGYTF,TGTGCCACCAGTGAGCCCGACAGGGGCTATGGCTACACCTTC
TRBV19,TRBJ1-2,-,-,CASSFTWQGNYGYTF,TGTGCCAGTAGCTTCACCTGGCAGGGTAACTATGGCTACACCTTC
TRBV4-2,TRBJ1-3,few,-,CASSQETGSGNTIYF,TGTGCCAGCAGCCAAGAGACCGGTTCTGGAAACACCATATATTTT